These T cell receptor beta chains were read from a single sample in a study of CD8+ T cells in alopecia areata. Assay: immunoSEQ multiplex PCR; the TCRdb copy retains only in-frame clones and omits some. This sample has about 210,000 clones, with over 60% found just once. The starting material was CD4+ T cells sorted from blood, obtained at week 4, from a patient treated with tofacitinib. The receptors were sampled from a human donor with alopecia areata. Both conserved end residues are part of each CDR3. The order of the fields is J gene, clone size, V gene, D gene, CDR3 DNA, CDR3 protein. A D gene is named only where the DNA matches it firmly. Expanded clones are given a class, and other clones once, few, many or no size at all.

TRBJ1-6,NA,TRBV5-6,NA,TGTGCCAGCAGCTTTGACAGCCATGGTTCACCCCTCCACTTT,CASSFDSHGSPLHF
TRBJ2-1,few,TRBV23-1,NA,TGCGCCAGCAGTCAACCGGGTTACAATGAGCAGTTCTTC,CASSQPGYNEQFF
TRBJ2-3,NA,TRBV29-1,NA,TGCAGCTCCTCCGACGGGCTTAGCACAGATACGCAGTATTTT,CSSSDGLSTDTQYF
TRBJ1-5,NA,TRBV4-3,NA,TGCGCCAGCAGCCAGGGGGTCAATCAGCCCCAGCATTTT,CASSQGVNQPQHF
TRBJ2-7,NA,TRBV29-1,TRBD2,TGCAGCGGAAAGATAGCGGGAAGCTACGAGCAGTACTTC,CSGKIAGSYEQYF
TRBJ2-7,NA,TRBV25-1,NA,TGTGCCAGCAGTGAATACTGGTGGGCCTACGAGCAGTACTTC,CASSEYWWAYEQYF
TRBJ2-5,NA,TRBV5-6,NA,TGTGCCAGCAGCTTGGGGGGCTGGGAGACCCAGTACTTC,CASSLGGWETQYF
TRBJ2-2,NA,TRBV7-2,NA,TGTGCCAGCAGCTTAGCGGGTGGGGAGCTGTTTTTT,CASSLAGGELFF
TRBJ1-2,NA,TRBV28,NA,TGTGCCAGCAGTGATACAGGGACCTATGGCTACACCTTC,CASSDTGTYGYTF
TRBJ2-2,few,TRBV18,NA,TGTGCCAGCTCACCAGACACCGGGGAGCTGTTTTTT,CASSPDTGELFF
TRBJ2-3,NA,TRBV4-1,TRBD1,TGCGCCAGCAGCCAAGATGGGGGCTACCCAGGGGGCGCGATAGATACGCAGTATTTT,CASSQDGGYPGGAIDTQYF
TRBJ2-7,NA,TRBV4-3,TRBD2,TGCGCCAGCAGCCAAGGATCGGTAGCGGGGGGCTACGAGCAGTACTTC,CASSQGSVAGGYEQYF
TRBJ1-3,NA,TRBV4-2,NA,TGTGCCAGCAGCCAATTCAAGGGCAGGTTCAACTCTGGAAACACCATATATTTT,CASSQFKGRFNSGNTIYF
TRBJ2-7,few,TRBV30,NA,TGTGCCTGGAGAAACAAGGACTCCTACGAGCAGTACTTC,CAWRNKDSYEQYF
TRBJ1-2,NA,TRBV29-1,TRBD1,TGCAGCGTTGGAGGGACAGCGAGACCCTATGGCTACACCTTC,CSVGGTARPYGYTF
TRBJ1-1,NA,TRBV9,NA,TGTGCCAGCAGCCCAGTCAACACTGAAGCTTTCTTT,CASSPVNTEAFF
TRBJ1-1,NA,TRBV7-2,NA,TGTGCCAGCAGCTTAGTGGGTAACACTGAAGCTTTCTTT,CASSLVGNTEAFF
TRBJ2-7,NA,TRBV6-6,TRBD1,TGTGCCAGCAGATATCAGACAGGGACGAACTACGAGCAGTACTTC,CASRYQTGTNYEQYF
TRBJ2-1,NA,TRBV30,NA,TGTGCCTGGAGTGCCAAGTCCCCGGGCTCCTACAATGAGCAGTTCTTC,CAWSAKSPGSYNEQFF
TRBJ2-2,few,TRBV28,NA,TGTGCCAGCACACTACGCACCGGGGAGCTGTTTTTT,CASTLRTGELFF
TRBJ1-2,NA,TRBV4-1,NA,TGCGCCAGCAGCCAAGATAAGGGTAACCCGTCGTTCTACACCTTC,CASSQDKGNPSFYTF
TRBJ1-1,NA,TRBV29-1,NA,TGCAGCGTTGATCTCGAGGGGCCCGAAGCTTTCTTT,CSVDLEGPEAFF
TRBJ1-2,NA,TRBV6-5,TRBD1,TGTGCCAGCAGTACCCCCGGGACAGACTATGGCTACACCTTC,CASSTPGTDYGYTF
TRBJ1-1,NA,TRBV5-6,NA,TGTGCCAGCAGCTTGGCGGGGTATGAAGCTTTCTTT,CASSLAGYEAFF
TRBJ1-3,NA,TRBV29-1,TRBD1,TGCAGCGTACAACAGGGGGCTGGAAACACCATATATTTT,CSVQQGAGNTIYF
TRBJ2-3,NA,TRBV29-1,NA,TGCAGCGTTGAAAAGACTGGATTGGGAAGCACAGATACGCAGTATTTT,CSVEKTGLGSTDTQYF
TRBJ2-7,NA,TRBV29-1,NA,TGCAGCGCCCTGCGGTGGGCCCAGGACGAGCAGTACTTC,CSALRWAQDEQYF
TRBJ1-6,NA,TRBV15,NA,TGTGCCACCAAGACAGAACTAAATAATTCACCCCTCCACTTT,CATKTELNNSPLHF
TRBJ2-5,NA,TRBV4-2,NA,TGTGCCAGCAGCCCTACGACCGGCGCGGAGACCCAGTACTTC,CASSPTTGAETQYF
TRBJ1-1,once,TRBV7-9,NA,TGTGCCAGCAGCTTCCTTCGAAATCCTGAAGCTTTCTTT,CASSFLRNPEAFF
TRBJ2-2,few,TRBV6-6,TRBD1,TGTGCCGTACAGGGGTTCAACGGGGAGCTGTTTTTT,CAVQGFNGELFF
TRBJ2-1,NA,TRBV29-1,TRBD1,TGCAGCGGGCAGGGACAGGGGCACAATGAGCAGTTCTTC,CSGQGQGHNEQFF
TRBJ1-2,NA,TRBV29-1,NA,TGCAGCGTTGAAAACAACTATGGCTACACCTTC,CSVENNYGYTF
TRBJ1-2,NA,TRBV5-4,TRBD1,TGTGCCAGCAGCATACGGGACAGGGCGTTTGGCTACACCTTC,CASSIRDRAFGYTF